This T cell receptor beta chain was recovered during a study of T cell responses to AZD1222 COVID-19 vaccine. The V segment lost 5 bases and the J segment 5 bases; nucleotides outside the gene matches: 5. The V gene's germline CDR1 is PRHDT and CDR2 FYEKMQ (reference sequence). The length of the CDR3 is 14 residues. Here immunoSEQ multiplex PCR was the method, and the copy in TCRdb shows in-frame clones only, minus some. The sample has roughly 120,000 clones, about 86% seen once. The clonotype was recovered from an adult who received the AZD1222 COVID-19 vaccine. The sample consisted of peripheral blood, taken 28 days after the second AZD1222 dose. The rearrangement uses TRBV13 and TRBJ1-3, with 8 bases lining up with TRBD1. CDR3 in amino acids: CASSPRTGRNTIYF. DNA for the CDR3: TGTGCCAGCAGCCCAAGGACAGGGAGAAACACCATATATTTT.